This T cell receptor (beta chain) appears in the sequencing data of a study of T cells in narcolepsy. Study-level points and caveats: In some patient and control memory CD4+ samples, autoreactive clones were absent.

The CDR3 extends over 16 amino acids. Trimming took off 0 bases at V and 1 base at J, with 7 bases between the two ends. Germline V CDR1 and CDR2: LGHNA, YSLEER. This clone was recorded once. Its antigen remains unidentified. Clones were read by immunoSEQ multiplex PCR, and TCRdb kept only the in-frame ones, dropping some. In the table there are about 30,000 clones, about four fifths of which are singletons. V gene TRBV4-3 combines with J gene TRBJ2-6; no clear D. The source of this sequence is a human donor with narcolepsy. Sample: CD45RA- memory CD4+ T cells from PBMCs. The CDR3 loop reads CASSQDWSSGANVLTF. The CDR3 DNA reads TGCGCCAGCAGCCAAGATTGGAGTTCTGGGGCCAACGTCCTGACTTTC.